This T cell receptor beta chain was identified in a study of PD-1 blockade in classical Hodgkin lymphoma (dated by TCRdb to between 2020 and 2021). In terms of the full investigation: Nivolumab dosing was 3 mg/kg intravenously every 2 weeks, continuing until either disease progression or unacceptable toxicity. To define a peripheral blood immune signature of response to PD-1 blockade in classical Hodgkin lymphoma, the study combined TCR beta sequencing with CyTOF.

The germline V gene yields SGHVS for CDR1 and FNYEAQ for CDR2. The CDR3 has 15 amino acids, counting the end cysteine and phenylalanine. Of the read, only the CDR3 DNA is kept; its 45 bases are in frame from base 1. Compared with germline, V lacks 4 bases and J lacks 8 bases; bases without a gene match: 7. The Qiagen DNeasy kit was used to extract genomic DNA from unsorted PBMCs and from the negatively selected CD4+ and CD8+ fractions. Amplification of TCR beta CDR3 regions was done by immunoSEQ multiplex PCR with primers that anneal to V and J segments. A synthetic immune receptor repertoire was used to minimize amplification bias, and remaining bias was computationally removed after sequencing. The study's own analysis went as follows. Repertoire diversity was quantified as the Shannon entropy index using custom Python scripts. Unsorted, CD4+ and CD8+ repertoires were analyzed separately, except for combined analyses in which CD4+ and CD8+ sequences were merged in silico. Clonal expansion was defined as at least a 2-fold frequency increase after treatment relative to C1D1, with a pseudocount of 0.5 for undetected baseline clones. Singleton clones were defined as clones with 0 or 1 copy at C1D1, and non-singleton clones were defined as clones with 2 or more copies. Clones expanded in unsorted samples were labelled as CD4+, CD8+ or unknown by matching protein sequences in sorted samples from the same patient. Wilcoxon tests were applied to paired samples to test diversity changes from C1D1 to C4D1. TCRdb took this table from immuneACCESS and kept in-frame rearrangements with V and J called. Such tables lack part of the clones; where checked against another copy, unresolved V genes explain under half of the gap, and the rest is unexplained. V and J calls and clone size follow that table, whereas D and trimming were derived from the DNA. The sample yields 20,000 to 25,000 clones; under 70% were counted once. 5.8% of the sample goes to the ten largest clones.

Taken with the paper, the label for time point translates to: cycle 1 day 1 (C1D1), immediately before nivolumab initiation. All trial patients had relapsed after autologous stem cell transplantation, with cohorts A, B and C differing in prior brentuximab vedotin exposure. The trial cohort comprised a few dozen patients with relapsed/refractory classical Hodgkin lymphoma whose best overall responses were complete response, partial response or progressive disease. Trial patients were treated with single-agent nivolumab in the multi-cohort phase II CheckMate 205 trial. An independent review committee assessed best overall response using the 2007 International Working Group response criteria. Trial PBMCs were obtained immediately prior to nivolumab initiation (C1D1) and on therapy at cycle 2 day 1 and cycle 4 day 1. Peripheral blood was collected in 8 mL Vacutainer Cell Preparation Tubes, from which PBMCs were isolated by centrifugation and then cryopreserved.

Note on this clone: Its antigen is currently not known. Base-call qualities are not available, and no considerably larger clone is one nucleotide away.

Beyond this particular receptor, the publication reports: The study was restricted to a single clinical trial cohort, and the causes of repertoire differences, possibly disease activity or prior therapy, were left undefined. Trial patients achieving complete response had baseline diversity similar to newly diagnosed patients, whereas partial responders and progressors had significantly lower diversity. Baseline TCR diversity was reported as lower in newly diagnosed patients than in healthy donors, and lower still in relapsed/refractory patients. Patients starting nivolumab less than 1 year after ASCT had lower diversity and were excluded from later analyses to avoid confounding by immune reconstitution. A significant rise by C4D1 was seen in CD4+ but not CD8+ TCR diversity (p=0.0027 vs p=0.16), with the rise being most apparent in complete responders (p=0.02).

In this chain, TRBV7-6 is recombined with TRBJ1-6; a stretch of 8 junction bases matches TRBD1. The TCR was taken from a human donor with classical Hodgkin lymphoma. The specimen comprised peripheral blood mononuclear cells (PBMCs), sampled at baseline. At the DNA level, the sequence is TGTGCCAGCAGCTCATGGACAGGGCCCGATTCACCCCTCCACTTT. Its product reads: CASSSWTGPDSPLHF.